Each of the 20 T cell receptor beta chains below was sequenced from the same sample in a study of T cell repertoires in cytomegalovirus infection. These receptors have no identified antigens. TCRdb used MiXCR to reprocess the reads, holding one entry per CDR3 protein. The sample includes fewer than 900,000 distinct CDR3 sequences, roughly 28% seen only once; the top ten take around 14%. The specimen comprised cultured CD8+ T cells from PBMCs, sampled from culture after CMV antigen stimulation. All receptors come from a human donor in good health (CMV status not recorded). Some clones in this sample may be carry-over from other donors' samples.

This chain connects TRBV6-6 to TRBJ1-1; no clear D. V was pared by 2 bases and J by 2 bases, with 9 bases between. The CDR3 extends over 14 amino acids. Germline CDR1 reads MNHNY; CDR2 reads SVGAGI (reference sequence). CDR3 amino acids: CASSYGSRNTEAFF. The CDR3 DNA sequence: TGTGCCAGCAGTTACGGGTCCAGAAACACTGAAGCTTTCTTT.

The rearrangement joins TRBV7-9 to TRBJ1-2; D is possibly TRBD1 (6 bases). The CDR3 has 15 amino acids. Trimming stripped 4 bases from V and 4 bases from J, with 16 bases between. Germline assignment: CDR1 SEHNR and CDR2 FQNEAQ (reference sequence). The CDR3 DNA sequence: TGTGCCAGCAGCTCTTCGGGGGGCCGCCTCTATGGCTACACCTTC. It encodes CASSSSGGRLYGYTF.

This clonotype occurred many times. The chain carries TRBV6-1 and TRBJ2-5; TRBD1 matches 8 bases. The CDR3 spans 15 residues. Germline lookup yields CDR1 MNHNS and CDR2 SASEGT. With 8 bases clipped from V and 4 bases from J, the junction kept 12 bases outside the gene matches. CDR3 residues: CASSQRQGTIETQYF. In DNA form, the CDR3 reads TGTGCCAGCTCGCAGAGACAGGGGACAATAGAGACCCAGTACTTC.

This chain joins TRBV6-1 and TRBJ2-1; no clear D. Germline-derived CDR1 and CDR2 are MNHNS and SASEGT. Trimming removed 6 bases from V and 8 bases from J, with 14 bases in between. The CDR3 has 13 amino acids. CDR3 sequence (DNA): TGTGCCAGCAGCGTCGAGTCCGGTGATGAGCAGTTCTTC. This sequence encodes CASSVESGDEQFF.

The sample holds a few counts of this clonotype. J is TRBJ1-4 and V is TRBV7-8, with D possibly TRBD1 on 6 matching bases. The CDR3 is 14 amino acids. Trimming took off 6 bases at V and 3 bases at J, with 11 bases between the two ends. Germline CDR1 is SGHVS and CDR2 is FQNEAQ. CDR3: CASSGAGANEKLFF. In DNA form, the CDR3 reads TGTGCCAGCAGTGGGGCAGGGGCTAATGAAAAACTGTTTTTT. Supplemented by reference TRBV7-8 and TRBJ1-4, the full variable domain reads GAGVSQSPRYKVAKRGQDVALRCDPISGHVSLFWYQQALGQGPEFLTYFQNEAQLDKSGLPSDRFFAERPEGSVSTLKIQRTQQEDSAVYLCASSGAGANEKLFFGSGTQLSVL.

This clonotype was counted only a few times. This chain connects TRBV11-2 to TRBJ2-3; D ambiguous. The germline gives CDR1 SGHAT, CDR2 FQNNGV. V lost 5 bases to trimming and J lost 5 bases, with 17 bases between them. The CDR3 runs 15 residues. The CDR3 coding sequence is TGTGCCAGCAGCCCCCACTGGGGATCTGGAGATACGCAGTATTTT. This gives the protein CASSPHWGSGDTQYF.

The CDR3 bases are TGCAGCGTCCCCGGGACAGGGTATGGCTACACCTTC. Amino acids: CSVPGTGYGYTF. The gene calls are TRBV29-1 and TRBJ1-2; 9 nucleotides align to TRBD1. Germline V gene data show CDR1 as SQVTM and CDR2 as ANQGSEA. V dropped 6 bases and J dropped 5; count of bases not matched to a gene: 4. The CDR3 covers 12 residues.

The sample holds many counts of this clonotype. J is TRBJ2-7 and V is TRBV7-2, with TRBD1 as a possible D gene (6 bases). This CDR3 region has 17 residues. V was trimmed by 1 base and J by 0 bases, leaving 16 bases between them. Germline V gene sequence: CDR1 SGHTA, CDR2 FQGNSA. The CDR3 sequence is CASSLVGQGLSSYEQYF. Written as DNA, the CDR3 is TGTGCCAGCAGCTTAGTGGGACAAGGGTTAAGCTCCTACGAGCAGTACTTC.

This clonotype was seen at least ten times. The V call is TRBV25-1, the J call TRBJ2-5; 11 bases line up with TRBD2. There are 17 residues in the CDR3. Germline V lookup: CDR1 MGHDK, CDR2 SYGVNS. J was trimmed by 5 bases and V by 5 bases; bases with no gene match: 13. CDR3 DNA: TGTGCCAGCAGTCAGAAAGGGGCTAGCGGGGGGTTCGAGACCCAGTACTTC. Its protein product is CASSQKGASGGFETQYF.

The genes are TRBV6-6 and TRBJ2-7; TRBD1 or TRBD2 may be the D gene (5 bases each). The CDR3 consists of 15 residues. Trimming shortened V by 0 bases and J by 0 bases, and 9 bases separated the two germline ends. Germline V lookup: CDR1 MNHNY, CDR2 SVGAGI (reference sequence). The CDR3: CASSYSSGASYEQYF. CDR3 DNA: TGTGCCAGCAGTTACTCTTCCGGGGCCTCCTACGAGCAGTACTTC.

The sample holds a few counts of this clonotype. The rearrangement joins TRBV7-9 to TRBJ1-1; D possibly corresponds to TRBD1 (5 bases). The CDR3 length is 12 residues. V lost 4 bases and J lost 11, with 14 bases in between. From germline, CDR1 is SEHNR and CDR2 FQNEAQ (reference sequence). CDR3 protein: CASSSGRGVAFF. CDR3 sequence (DNA): TGTGCCAGCAGCTCAGGACGGGGGGTGGCTTTCTTT.

This sequence joins TRBV5-6 and TRBJ2-7; tentatively, D is TRBD1 (5 bases). The V gene's germline CDR1 is SGHDT and CDR2 YYEEEE. CDR3 length equals 14 residues. Trimming left V 5 bases short and J 6 bases short, with 18 bases between. Here the CDR3 DNA reads TGTGCCAGCAGTACAGGACGGCCCTCCGGCGAGCAGTACTTC. Translation gives CASSTGRPSGEQYF.

This clonotype showed up just a few times. This chain joins TRBV27 and TRBJ2-3, with D unresolved. Germline CDR1 and CDR2: MNHEY and SMNVEV (reference sequence). Deletions cut 2 bases from V and 4 bases from J, with 13 bases between. The CDR3 is made up of 15 amino acids. In nucleotides, the CDR3 is TGTGCCAGCAGTTTAGATCACCCCGCCGCAGATACGCAGTATTTT. Translation gives CASSLDHPAADTQYF.

In this sample, this clonotype turned up a few times. This sequence joins TRBV5-4 and TRBJ2-5, with TRBD1 matching over 9 bases. Germline-derived CDR1 and CDR2 are SGHNT and YYREEE (reference sequence). The CDR3 extends over 15 amino acids. J gave up 5 bases and V 4 bases, and 9 bases lay outside the gene matches. The CDR3 reads CASSTYRGLGETQYF. The DNA for the CDR3 is TGTGCCAGCAGCACATACAGGGGGCTCGGGGAGACCCAGTACTTC.

Of note for this clonotype: Germline and junction disagree at one end, which may indicate a read error. The V and J genes are TRBV4-1 and TRBJ1-1; D gene unclear. CDR1 and CDR2 (germline): MGHRA, YSYEKL. The CDR3 has 14 amino acids. CDR3 in amino acids: CASSQEAHYTEAFF. The DNA of the CDR3 is TGTGCCAGCAGCCAAGAGGCACATTACACTGAAGCTTTCTTT.

This sequence joins TRBV12-3 or TRBV12-4 and TRBJ1-2; TRBD1 might be the D (5 bases). The CDR3 runs to 14 residues. With 7 bases removed from V and 0 bases from J, the gap between germline ends came to 12 bases. The CDR3, as DNA: TGTGCCAGCAATCGGGACGGCGCTAACTATGGCTACACCTTC. Encoded protein: CASNRDGANYGYTF.

CDR3 protein: CASSLADSRANQPQHF. The CDR3 DNA sequence: TGTGCCAGCAGCTTAGCGGACAGTAGAGCCAATCAGCCCCAGCATTTT. V is TRBV7-6 and J is TRBJ1-5; possible D gene TRBD1, 6 bases. V was shortened by 0 bases and J by 3 bases, with 12 bases between the two germline ends. This CDR3 has 16 residues. The germline V gene has CDR1 SGHVS and CDR2 FNYEAQ.

The rearrangement links TRBV15 to TRBJ1-2; D remains ambiguous. The CDR3 is 15 residues long. V lost 0 bases, J lost 5 bases, and 13 bases lay in between. Germline V CDR1 and CDR2: LNHNV, YYDKDF (reference sequence). CDR3: CATSREGPGQYGYTF. CDR3 nucleotide sequence: TGTGCCACCAGCAGAGAGGGCCCTGGTCAATATGGCTACACCTTC.

The chain couples TRBV7-6 to TRBJ2-1, with TRBD2 matching over 9 bases. The V and J ends lost 8 bases and 8 bases, in that order; junction bases with no gene match: 7. The CDR3 is 13 residues long. Germline assignment: CDR1 SGHVS and CDR2 FNYEAQ. CDR3 nucleotide sequence: TGTGCCAGCCGGCGGGGACTAGCCCATGAGCAGTTCTTC. Protein product: CASRRGLAHEQFF.

The DNA of the CDR3 is TGTGCCAGTCAAAGGGCCCCCAGCACTGAAGCTTTCTTT. Amino acids: CASQRAPSTEAFF. The genes are TRBV19 and TRBJ1-1; no definite D call. Germline V gene sequence: CDR1 LNHDA, CDR2 SQIVND (reference sequence). CDR3 length equals 13 residues. The V and J ends lost 8 bases and 4 bases respectively, with 14 bases between them.